This T cell receptor beta chain was sequenced during a study of T cells in Graves' hyperthyroidism and ophthalmopathy. Study results and caveats: Separating ophthalmopathy from stable hyperthyroidism was achieved by a 13 V-J model.

Regions amplified from RNA transcripts were the TCR beta CDR3 regions. HTBI primers were the set used in a first-round RT-PCR of the TCR CDR3. TCRdb called the multiplex PCR reads again in MiXCR, with one record for every CDR3 protein. This sample has more than 600,000 distinct CDR3 sequences; roughly 15% occur once, and the top ten carry around 7.7%. The CDR3 is 15 residues long. CDR1 is DFQATT and CDR2 is SNEGSKA in the germline V gene (reference sequence). With 5 bases clipped from V and 6 bases from J, the junction kept 8 bases outside the gene matches. Clinical symptoms, serum thyroxine and TRAb, thyroid ultrasound and orbital computed tomography together formed the diagnostic basis. This clonotype showed up just a few times. Its antigen is not known.

The sample comprised blood. This clonotype originated in a man aged 18 to 29 with Graves' hyperthyroidism. V is TRBV20-1 and J is TRBJ1-5; 12 bases map to TRBD1. In nucleotides, the CDR3 is TGCAGTGCTTCGACCGGGACAGGGGGCGGTCAGCCCCAGCATTTT. Protein sequence: CSASTGTGGGQPQHF.